This T cell receptor (beta chain) originates from a study of cytotoxic CD8 clonotypes in ibrutinib-treated CLL. Overall study findings and caveats: There were few public clonotypes, and on treatment they contracted or stayed stable.

Trimming stripped 3 bases from V and 5 bases from J, with 8 bases between. The CDR3 is made up of 11 amino acids. From germline, CDR1 is DFQATT and CDR2 SNEGSKA (reference sequence). A remark on this clone: Its antigen is unknown.

Measured with immunoSEQ multiplex PCR; TCRdb has only the in-frame clones, and not every one. The sample shows some 300,000 clones, roughly 79% of them seen only once. The material was PBMCs, obtained before ibrutinib treatment. J is TRBJ2-7 and V is TRBV20-1, with no clear D. The source is a human donor with chronic lymphocytic leukemia. The CDR3 DNA reads TGCAGTGCTAGTACCGCCGACGAGCAGTACTTC. Protein sequence: CSASTADEQYF.